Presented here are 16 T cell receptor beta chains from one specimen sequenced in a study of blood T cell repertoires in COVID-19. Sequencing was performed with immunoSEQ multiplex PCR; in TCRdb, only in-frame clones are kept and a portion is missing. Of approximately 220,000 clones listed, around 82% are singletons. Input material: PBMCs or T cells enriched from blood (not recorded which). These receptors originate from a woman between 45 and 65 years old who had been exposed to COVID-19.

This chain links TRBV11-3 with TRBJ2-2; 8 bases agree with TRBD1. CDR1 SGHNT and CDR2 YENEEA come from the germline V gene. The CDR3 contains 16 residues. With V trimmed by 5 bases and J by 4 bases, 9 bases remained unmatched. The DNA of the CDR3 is TGTGCCAGCAGCCCCCACGGACAGGGTGGCACCGGGGAGCTGTTTTTT. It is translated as CASSPHGQGGTGELFF.

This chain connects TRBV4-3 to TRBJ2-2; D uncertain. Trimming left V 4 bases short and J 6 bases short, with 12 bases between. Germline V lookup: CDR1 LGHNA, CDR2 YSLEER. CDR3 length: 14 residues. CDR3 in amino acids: CASSPEALSGELFF. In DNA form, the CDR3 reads TGCGCCAGCAGCCCCGAGGCGTTATCCGGGGAGCTGTTTTTT.

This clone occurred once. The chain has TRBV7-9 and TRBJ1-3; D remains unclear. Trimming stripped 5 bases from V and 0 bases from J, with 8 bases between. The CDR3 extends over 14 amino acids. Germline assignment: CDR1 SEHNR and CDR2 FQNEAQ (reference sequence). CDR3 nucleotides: TGTGCCAGCAGCCGAGGGAGCTCTGGAAACACCATATATTTT. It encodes CASSRGSSGNTIYF. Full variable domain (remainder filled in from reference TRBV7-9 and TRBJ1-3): DTGVSQNPRHKITKRGQNVTFRCDPISEHNRLYWYRQTLGQGPEFLTYFQNEAQLEKSRLLSDRFSAERPKGSFSTLEIQRTEQGDSAMYLCASSRGSSGNTIYFGEGSWLTVV.

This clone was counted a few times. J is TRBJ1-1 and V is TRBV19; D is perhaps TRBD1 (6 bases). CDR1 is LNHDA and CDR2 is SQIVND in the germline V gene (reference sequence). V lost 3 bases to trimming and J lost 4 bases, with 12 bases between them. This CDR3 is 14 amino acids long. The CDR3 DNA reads TGTGCCAGTAGTATCTCAGGGGCTGGCACTGAAGCTTTCTTT. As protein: CASSISGAGTEAFF.

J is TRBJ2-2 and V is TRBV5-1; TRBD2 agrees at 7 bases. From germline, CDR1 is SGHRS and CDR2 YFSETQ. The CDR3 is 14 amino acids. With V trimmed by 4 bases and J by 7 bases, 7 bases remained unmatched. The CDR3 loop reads CASSEPAGSGELFF. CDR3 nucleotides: TGCGCCAGCAGCGAACCAGCGGGGAGCGGGGAGCTGTTTTTT.

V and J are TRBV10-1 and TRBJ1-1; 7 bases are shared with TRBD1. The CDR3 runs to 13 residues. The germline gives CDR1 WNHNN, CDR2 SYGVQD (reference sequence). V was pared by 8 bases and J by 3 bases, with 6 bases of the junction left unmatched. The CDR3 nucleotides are TGCGCCAGCTTAGGGGGCTCGGACACTGAAGCTTTCTTT. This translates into CASLGGSDTEAFF.

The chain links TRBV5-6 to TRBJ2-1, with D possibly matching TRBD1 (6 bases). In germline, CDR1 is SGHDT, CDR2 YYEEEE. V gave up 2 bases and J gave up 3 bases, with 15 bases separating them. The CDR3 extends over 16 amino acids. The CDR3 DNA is TGTGCCAGCAGCTTACGTGGGACACCTTACTACAATGAGCAGTTCTTC. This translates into CASSLRGTPYYNEQFF.

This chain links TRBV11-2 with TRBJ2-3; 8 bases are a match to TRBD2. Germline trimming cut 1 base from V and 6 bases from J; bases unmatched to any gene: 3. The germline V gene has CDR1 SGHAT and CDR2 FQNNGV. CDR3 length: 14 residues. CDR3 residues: CASSLAGGPDTQYF. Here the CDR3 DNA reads TGTGCCAGCAGCTTAGCGGGGGGGCCCGATACGCAGTATTTT.

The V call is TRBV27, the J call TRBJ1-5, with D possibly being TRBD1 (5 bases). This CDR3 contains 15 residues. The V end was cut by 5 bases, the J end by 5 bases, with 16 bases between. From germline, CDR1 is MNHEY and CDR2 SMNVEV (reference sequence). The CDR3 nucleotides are TGTGCCAGCAGTCCCGGGGGTGTTCCTCATCAGCCCCAGCATTTT. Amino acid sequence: CASSPGGVPHQPQHF.

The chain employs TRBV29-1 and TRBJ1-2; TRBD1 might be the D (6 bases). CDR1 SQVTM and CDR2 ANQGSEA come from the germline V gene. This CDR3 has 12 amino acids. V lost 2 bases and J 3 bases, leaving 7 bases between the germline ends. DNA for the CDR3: TGCAGCGTTGAAAGGACAGACTATGGCTACACCTTC. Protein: CSVERTDYGYTF.

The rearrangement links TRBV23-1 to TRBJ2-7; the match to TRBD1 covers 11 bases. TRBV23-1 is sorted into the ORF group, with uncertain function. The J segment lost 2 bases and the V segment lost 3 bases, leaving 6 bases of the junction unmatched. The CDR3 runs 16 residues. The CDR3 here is CASSQQVGQGAYEQYF. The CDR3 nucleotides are TGCGCCAGCAGTCAGCAGGTGGGACAGGGGGCCTACGAGCAGTACTTC.

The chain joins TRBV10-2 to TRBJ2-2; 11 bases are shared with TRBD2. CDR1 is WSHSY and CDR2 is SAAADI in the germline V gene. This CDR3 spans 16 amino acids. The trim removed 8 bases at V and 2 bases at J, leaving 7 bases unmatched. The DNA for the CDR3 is TGCGCCAGCGCTCTAGCGGGGGGACTTAACACCGGGGAGCTGTTTTTT. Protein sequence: CASALAGGLNTGELFF.

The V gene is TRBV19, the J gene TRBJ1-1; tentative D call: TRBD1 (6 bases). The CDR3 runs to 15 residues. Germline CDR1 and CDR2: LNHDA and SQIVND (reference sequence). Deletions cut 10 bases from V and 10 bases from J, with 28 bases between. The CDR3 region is CATSQARGQHPPAFF. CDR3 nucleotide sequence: TGTGCCACCTCCCAAGCCCGAGGACAGCATCCCCCAGCTTTCTTT.

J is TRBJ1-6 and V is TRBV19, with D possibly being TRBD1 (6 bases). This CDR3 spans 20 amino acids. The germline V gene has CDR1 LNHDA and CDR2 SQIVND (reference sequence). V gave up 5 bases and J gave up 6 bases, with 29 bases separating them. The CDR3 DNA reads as TGTGCCAGTAGTCCACGACGGATAGGCGAGGGACAAAGGAGTAATTCACCCCTCCACTTT. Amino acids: CASSPRRIGEGQRSNSPLHF.

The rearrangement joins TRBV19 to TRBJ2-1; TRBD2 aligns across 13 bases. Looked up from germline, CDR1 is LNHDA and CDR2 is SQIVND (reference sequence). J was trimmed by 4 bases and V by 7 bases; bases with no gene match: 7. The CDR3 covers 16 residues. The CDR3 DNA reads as TGTGCCAGTAAAACTAGCGGGGGGGCACGGTACAATGAGCAGTTCTTC. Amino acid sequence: CASKTSGGARYNEQFF.

The CDR3 is CASSIGWTGIYGYTF. CDR3 in DNA: TGTGCCAGTAGTATAGGGTGGACAGGGATCTATGGCTACACCTTC. V is TRBV19 and J is TRBJ1-2; 8 positions match TRBD1. Germline CDR1 reads LNHDA; CDR2 reads SQIVND (reference sequence). V lost 1 base to trimming and J lost 4 bases; unmatched junction nucleotides: 5. The CDR3 loop spans 15 amino acids.